Here is one T cell receptor (beta chain) with its context. Its specificity is unknown. The data originate from a study of graft-versus-host responses after intestinal transplantation. About the study: Tacrolimus and steroids were given for roughly 3 years to all recipients after anti-thymocyte globulin induction. General study points: Recipient marrow showed GvH clones, some seen first in ileum or blood.

The V gene lost 5 bases and the J gene lost 5 bases, with 12 bases spanning the gap. Germline CDR1 and CDR2: PRHDT and FYEKMQ (reference sequence). The CDR3 loop spans 13 amino acids. Profiling relied on immunoSEQ multiplex PCR, and the TCRdb table lists in-frame clones only, not all of them. The sample lists over 65,000 clones, approximately 90% seen once, with 7% to 9.5% in the top ten. This rearrangement joins TRBV13 to TRBJ2-5; unclear D gene. This sequence originates from a human donor who was the organ donor for an intestinal transplant. The source material was unstimulated CD8+ T cells sorted from spleen or lymph node cells, sampled before transplant. The chain's CDR3 is CASSLTMGETQYF. The CDR3 DNA reads TGTGCCAGCAGCCTCACGATGGGGGAGACCCAGTACTTC.